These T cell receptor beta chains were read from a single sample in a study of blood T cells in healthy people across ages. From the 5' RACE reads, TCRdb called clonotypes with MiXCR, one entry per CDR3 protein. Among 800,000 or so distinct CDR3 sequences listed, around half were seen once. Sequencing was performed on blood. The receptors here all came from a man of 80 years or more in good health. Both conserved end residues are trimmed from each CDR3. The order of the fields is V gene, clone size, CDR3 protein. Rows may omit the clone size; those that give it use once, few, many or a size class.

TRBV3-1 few ASSQSSGETQY
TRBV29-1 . SVPGDGYT
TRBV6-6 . ASSLPQGAGNQPQH
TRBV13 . ASSLREAQY
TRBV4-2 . ASSQDRLAGYEQY
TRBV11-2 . ASSLGPINEQF
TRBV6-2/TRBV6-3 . ASRLVGQETQY
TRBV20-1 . SAREVGLAGMRISYNEQF
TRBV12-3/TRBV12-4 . VSSDRDMSYEQY
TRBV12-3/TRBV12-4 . ASSPALETQY
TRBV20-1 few SAQGGLAGATDTQY
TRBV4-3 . ASSRGDSNTGELF
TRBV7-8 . ASSLGYESRFTEKLF
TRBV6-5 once ASSYRGSPTDTQY
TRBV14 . ASSQVPGQGVGGYT
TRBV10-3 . AISRQAGDGINIQY
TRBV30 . AWSVQAVAYGYT
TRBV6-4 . ASSDAGTYGYT
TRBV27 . ASSYEGNYGYT
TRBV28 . ASSLLEGGAISPLH